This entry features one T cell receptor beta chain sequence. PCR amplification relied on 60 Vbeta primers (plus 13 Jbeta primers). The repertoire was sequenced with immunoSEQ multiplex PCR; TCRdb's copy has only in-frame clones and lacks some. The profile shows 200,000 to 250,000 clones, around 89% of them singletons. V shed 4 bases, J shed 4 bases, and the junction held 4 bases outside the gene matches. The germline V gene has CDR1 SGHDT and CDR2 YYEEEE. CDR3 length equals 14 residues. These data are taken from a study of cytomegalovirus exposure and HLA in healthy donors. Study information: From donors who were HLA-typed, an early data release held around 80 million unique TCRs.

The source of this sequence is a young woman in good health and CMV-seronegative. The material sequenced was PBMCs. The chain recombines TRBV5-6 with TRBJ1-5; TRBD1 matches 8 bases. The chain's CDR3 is CASSARGPNQPQHF. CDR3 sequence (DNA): TGTGCCAGCAGCGCCAGGGGGCCAAATCAGCCCCAGCATTTT.